The 24 T cell receptor beta chains listed next were all sequenced from one sample in a study of tumor-infiltrating lymphocytes in primary liver carcinoma. Total RNA amounting to roughly 450 ng was the source from which TCR beta cDNA was made with a constant-region primer. It was through three nested multiplex PCR rounds of slightly modified ARM-PCR that TCR beta libraries arose. The first two PCR rounds used TRBV1-TRBV30 forward primers with a C-beta reverse primer, roughly 11 cycles each. TCRdb re-analysed the multiplex PCR reads in MiXCR, keeping a single row per CDR3 protein. This sample yields under 150,000 distinct CDR3 sequences, of which under 70% are seen a single time; 8.1% belongs to the top ten. Co-extracting RNA and DNA was done with roughly 17-33 mg of unsorted bulk tissue as input. The material sequenced was tumor-adjacent normal liver tissue. These receptors were taken from a woman aged 55-69 years with primary liver carcinoma and hepatitis B virus infection.

In regard to this clonotype: At one boundary the junction diverges from the germline segment, which might be a read error. This rearrangement joins TRBV29-1 to TRBJ2-7; possible D gene TRBD2, 6 bases. The germline V gene has CDR1 SQVTM and CDR2 ANQGSEA. This CDR3 has 11 amino acids. The CDR3: CCVGTHYEQYF. Here the CDR3 DNA reads TGCTGCGTCGGGACTCACTACGAGCAGTACTTC.

This clonotype has a count of ten or more. The chain uses TRBV13 and TRBJ1-1; maybe TRBD1 (5 bases). The CDR3 loop spans 15 amino acids. Germline CDR1 and CDR2: PRHDT and FYEKMQ (reference sequence). The V gene lost 5 bases and the J gene lost 3 bases, with 16 bases spanning the gap. This chain's CDR3 is CASSRRGIGYTEAFF. CDR3 nucleotides: TGTGCCAGCAGCCGTCGGGGGATTGGGTACACTGAAGCTTTCTTT.

A note on this clonotype: A read error may account for a junction end that differs from germline. V usage is TRBV29-1 and J usage is TRBJ1-2; 8 bases fit TRBD1. The CDR3 contains 13 residues. Germline lookup yields CDR1 SQVTM and CDR2 ANQGSEA. CDR3 sequence: CSVTQGAEDGYTF. For the CDR3, the DNA is TGCAGCGTTACGCAGGGGGCAGAGGATGGCTACACCTTT. Supplemented by reference TRBV29-1 and TRBJ1-2, the full variable domain reads SAVISQKPSRDICQRGTSLTIQCQVDSQVTMMFWYRQQPGQSLTLIATANQGSEATYESGFVIDKFPISRPNLTFSTLTVSNMSPEDSSIYLCSVTQGAEDGYTFGSGTRLTVV.

Points on this clonotype: Because the CDR3 is missing its conserved closing phenylalanine or tryptophan, this is likely a read error. V is TRBV6-1 and J is TRBJ2-3; maybe TRBD2 (6 bases). Germline V lookup: CDR1 MNHNS, CDR2 SASEGT. The CDR3 is 13 amino acids. CDR3 nucleotide sequence: TGTACCAGCAGCGCGGGGAGAACAGATACGCAGTATTAT. This codes for CTSSAGRTDTQYY.

As concerns this clonotype: Compared with germline, one end of the junction differs, possibly owing to a read error. This chain joins TRBV5-1 and TRBJ2-6; no clear D. This CDR3 is 16 amino acids long. Germline V lookup: CDR1 SGHRS, CDR2 YFSETQ. The CDR3 bases are TGCGCCAGTAGCTTGAATTTCGAGGCTGGGGTCAACGTCCTGACTTTC. This encodes CASSLNFEAGVNVLTF.

As concerns this clonotype: A much larger clone differs by one base, so this may be a read error. The chain joins TRBV5-1 to TRBJ2-5, with D perhaps matching TRBD1 (5 bases). Germline CDR1 reads SGHRS; CDR2 reads YFSETQ. The CDR3 is 14 residues long. CDR3 loop: CASRQLTVSETRYF. In nucleotides, the CDR3 is TGCGCCAGCAGACAATTGACAGTATCCGAGACCCGGTACTTC.

This clonotype has just one count. Here the CDR3 omits its conserved ending phenylalanine or tryptophan, so a read error is the likely source. The chain couples TRBV4-2 to TRBJ1-1; no firm D call. The CDR3 totals 15 residues. The germline V gene encodes CDR1 LGHNA and CDR2 YNFKEQ. The CDR3 nucleotides are TGTGCCAGTAGCCAAGTTGAGGCGGTTGGGACTGAAGCTTTCTCT. It specifies CASSQVEAVGTEAFS.

This clonotype was seen at least ten times. The V call is TRBV7-9, the J call TRBJ2-1; the match to TRBD2 covers 7 bases. Germline lookup yields CDR1 SEHNR and CDR2 FQNEAQ (reference sequence). This CDR3 is built from 16 residues. With V trimmed by 1 base and J by 8 bases, 11 bases remained unmatched. The CDR3 sequence is CASSLGREKLRDEQFF. The CDR3 region has the DNA TGTGCCAGCAGCTTAGGGCGGGAGAAGCTGCGGGATGAGCAGTTCTTC. The variable domain in full, completed from reference TRBV7-9 and TRBJ2-1, reads DTGVSQNPRHKITKRGQNVTFRCDPISEHNRLYWYRQTLGQGPEFLTYFQNEAQLEKSRLLSDRFSAERPKGSFSTLEIQRTEQGDSAMYLCASSLGREKLRDEQFFGPGTRLTVL.

This clonotype was counted once. A read error may account for a junction end that differs from germline. J is TRBJ1-1 and V is TRBV11-2, with D unresolved. CDR1 is SGHAT, CDR2 FQNNGV, per germline. This CDR3 has 13 residues. The CDR3 sequence is CANSLILTGTAFF. CDR3 DNA: TGCGCCAACAGCCTAATATTGACGGGTACGGCTTTCTTT. Combining the CDR3 with reference TRBV11-2 and TRBJ1-1 gives the whole variable domain EAGVAQSPRYKIIEKRQSVAFWCNPISGHATLYWYQQILGQGPKLLIQFQNNGVVDDSQLPKDRFSAERLKGVDSTLKIQPAKLEDSAVYLCANSLILTGTAFFGQGTRLTVV.

In regard to this clonotype: One end of the junction does not line up with germline, which may come from a read error. This chain connects TRBV12-3 or TRBV12-4 to TRBJ1-1; TRBD1 matches at 7 bases. The CDR3 length is 13 residues. Written as DNA, the CDR3 is TGTGCCGGCACCCAGGACAGGAACACTGAAGTTTTCTTT. Translating gives CAGTQDRNTEVFF.

Turning to this clonotype: Being one base from a much bigger clone, this may be a read error. This chain links TRBV11-3 with TRBJ2-6, with D tentatively TRBD1 (5 bases). The germline CDR1 and CDR2 sequences are SGHNT and YENEEA. CDR3 length equals 16 residues. CDR3 sequence: CASSPRQGIGASVLTF. As DNA, the CDR3 is TGTGCCAGCAGCCCGAGGCAGGGAATTGGGGCCAGCGTCCTGACTTTC.

Remarks on this clonotype: A clone one base away is much larger, so this may be a read error. The chain couples TRBV10-3 to TRBJ2-3; 8 nucleotides match TRBD2. Germline V gene data show CDR1 as ENHRY and CDR2 as SYGVKD. The CDR3 has 14 residues. J gave up 4 bases and V 5 bases, and 5 bases lay outside the gene matches. The CDR3 protein is CAISPGTRPDTQYF. The CDR3 region has the DNA TGTGCCATCAGTCCCGGGACTAGACCAGATACGCAGTATTTT.

The genes are TRBV7-9 and TRBJ2-1, with D unclear. The germline CDR1 and CDR2 sequences are SEHNR and FQNEAQ (reference sequence). Between the trimmed V and J ends, which lost 4 bases and 12 bases, there was a span of 10 bases. This CDR3 comprises 11 residues. The CDR3 spells CASSSTTLQFF. The CDR3 DNA sequence: TGTGCCAGCAGCTCCACGACCTTGCAGTTCTTC.

This clonotype has a handful of counts. The gene calls are TRBV7-3 and TRBJ1-2; D call uncertain. V was clipped by 6 bases and J by 0 bases, with 8 bases between them. The CDR3 has 13 residues. Germline V gene data show CDR1 as SGHTA and CDR2 as FQGTGA. CDR3 sequence (DNA): TGTGCCAGCAGTCCCGACACTAACTATGGCTACACCTTC. Protein product: CASSPDTNYGYTF.

A remark on this clonotype: Just one base apart from a much larger clone, this may be a read error. The genes are TRBV5-7 and TRBJ2-1, with 10 bases lining up with TRBD2. TRBV5-7 is an open reading frame whose function is uncertain. There are 17 residues in the CDR3. DNA for the CDR3: TGTGCCAGCAGCTGCGGACTAGCGGAGAGCTCCTACAGTGAGCAGTTCTTC. Amino acid sequence: CASSCGLAESSYSEQFF.

Of note for this clonotype: At one of its ends the junction is not consistent with the germline gene, which may arise from a read error. The rearrangement uses TRBV6-1 and TRBJ2-7; 7 bases fit TRBD2. This CDR3 is 13 amino acids long. CDR1 MNHNS and CDR2 SASEGT come from the germline V gene. The CDR3 sequence: CAGSATGTTEQYF. CDR3 coding DNA: TGTGCCGGCAGTGCAACCGGGACTACCGAACAGTACTTC.

For this clonotype: A read error may be the cause here, since a much bigger clone is one base away. This chain connects TRBV29-1 to TRBJ1-2; maybe TRBD1 (6 bases). Germline V gene data show CDR1 as SQVTM and CDR2 as ANQGSEA. The CDR3 contains 14 residues. V was clipped by 0 bases and J by 4 bases, with 12 bases between them. CDR3 sequence reads: CSVEELGQTYGYTF. The CDR3, as DNA: TGCAGCGTTGAAGAACTCGGACAGACCTATGGCTACACCTTC.

This clonotype was detected many times. J is TRBJ2-3 and V is TRBV5-5, with 7 bases that match TRBD2. Germline V gives CDR1 SGHKS, CDR2 YYEKEE (reference sequence). The CDR3 is 14 amino acids. V lost 4 bases, J lost 4 bases, and 6 bases stayed unmatched. CDR3 DNA: TGTGCCAGCAGCCCTGGGACTACTGCAGATACGCAGTATTTT. This sequence encodes CASSPGTTADTQYF.

As for this clonotype: At one end, the junction sequence differs from germline, possibly due to a read error. The rearrangement uses TRBV11-2 and TRBJ2-2, with D perhaps matching TRBD2 (5 bases). The CDR3 has 15 residues. The germline gives CDR1 SGHAT, CDR2 FQNNGV. The CDR3 region is CASSFFAANTGEPFF. The DNA for the CDR3 is TGTGCCAGCAGCTTTTTCGCTGCGAACACCGGGGAGCCGTTTTTT.

Details on this clonotype: Given a much more abundant clone one base away, this may be a read error. The chain is built from TRBV13 and TRBJ2-1, with TRBD2 matching over 9 bases. The CDR3 has 15 amino acids. Germline loops: CDR1 PRHDT, CDR2 FYEKMQ (reference sequence). CDR3 sequence (DNA): TGTGCCAGCAGCTTAGGGGGACTAGCCTACGATGAGCAGTTCTTC. This sequence encodes CASSLGGLAYDEQFF.

This clonotype was counted a single time. The CDR3 does not end in the conserved phenylalanine or tryptophan, so this is likely a read error. The gene calls are TRBV11-2 and TRBJ2-1, with D perhaps matching TRBD1 (6 bases). CDR1 and CDR2 from the germline V gene are SGHAT and FQNNGV. This CDR3 region has 15 residues. Trimming pared 5 bases from V and 8 bases from J, leaving 19 bases between. The CDR3, as DNA: TGTGCCAGCAGCAACGAGGGTAGGGGGTACGATGAGCAGTTCTCC. Encoded protein: CASSNEGRGYDEQFS.

Details on this clonotype: A much larger clone lies a single base off, so this may be a read error. The CDR3 does not close with the conserved phenylalanine or tryptophan, likely indicating a read error. The gene calls are TRBV28 and TRBJ2-7; possibly TRBD2 for D (5 bases). Trimming took off 5 bases at V and 2 bases at J, with 10 bases between the two ends. The germline V gene has CDR1 MDHEN and CDR2 SYDVKM. The CDR3 loop spans 13 amino acids. DNA of the CDR3: TGTGCCAGCAGTGGAGCGGTTACCTACGAGCAGTACTCC. This codes for CASSGAVTYEQYS.

The chain carries TRBV6-1 and TRBJ2-1; 7 nucleotides agree with TRBD2. V shed 4 bases, J shed 8 bases, and the junction held 8 bases outside the gene matches. Germline values: CDR1 MNHNS, CDR2 SASEGT. The CDR3 totals 14 residues. CDR3 nucleotides: TGTGCCAGCAGTGCTAGCGGACGCTCGGATGAGCAGTTCTTC. It codes for CASSASGRSDEQFF.

A remark on this clonotype: A read error may account for a junction end that differs from germline. The rearrangement uses TRBV6-5 and TRBJ1-1, with 7 nucleotides matching TRBD1. From germline, CDR1 is MNHEY and CDR2 SVGAGI. The CDR3 covers 14 residues. The CDR3 here is CASSYGQVDTKAFF. The CDR3 DNA reads as TGTGCCAGCAGTTACGGACAGGTCGACACTAAAGCTTTCTTT.